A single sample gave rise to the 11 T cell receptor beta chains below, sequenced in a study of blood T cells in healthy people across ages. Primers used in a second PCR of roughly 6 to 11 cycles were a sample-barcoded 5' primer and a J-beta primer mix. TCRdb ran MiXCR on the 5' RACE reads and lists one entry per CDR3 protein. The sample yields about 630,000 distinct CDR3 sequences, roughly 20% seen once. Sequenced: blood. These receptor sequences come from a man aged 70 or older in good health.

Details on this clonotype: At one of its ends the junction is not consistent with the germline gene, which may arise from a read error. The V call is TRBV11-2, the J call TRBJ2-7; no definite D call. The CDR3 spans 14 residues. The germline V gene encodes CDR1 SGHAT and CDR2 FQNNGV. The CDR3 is CTSSLDLPAYEQYF. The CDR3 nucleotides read TGTACCAGCAGCTTAGATCTACCAGCCTACGAGCAGTACTTC.

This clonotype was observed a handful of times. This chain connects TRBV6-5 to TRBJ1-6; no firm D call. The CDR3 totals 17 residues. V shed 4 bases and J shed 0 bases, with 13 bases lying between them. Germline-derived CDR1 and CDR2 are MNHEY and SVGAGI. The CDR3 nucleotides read TGTGCCAGCAGTTTAGAGGACCCTAGCTCCTATAATTCACCCCTCCACTTT. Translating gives CASSLEDPSSYNSPLHF.

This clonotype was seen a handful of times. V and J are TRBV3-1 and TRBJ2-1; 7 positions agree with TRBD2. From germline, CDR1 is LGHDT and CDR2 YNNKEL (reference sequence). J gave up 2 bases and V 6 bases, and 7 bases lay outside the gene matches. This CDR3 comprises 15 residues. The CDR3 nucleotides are TGTGCCAGCAGTCTACTTAGCGGGCCCTACAATGAGCAGTTCTTC. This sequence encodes CASSLLSGPYNEQFF.

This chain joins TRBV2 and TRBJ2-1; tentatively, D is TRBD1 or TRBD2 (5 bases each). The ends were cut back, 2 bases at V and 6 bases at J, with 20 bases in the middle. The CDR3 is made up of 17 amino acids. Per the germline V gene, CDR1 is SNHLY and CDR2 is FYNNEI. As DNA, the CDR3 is TGTGCCAGCAGTGAAATTAACAGGCCCACAGGAGGCAATGAGCAGTTCTTC. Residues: CASSEINRPTGGNEQFF.

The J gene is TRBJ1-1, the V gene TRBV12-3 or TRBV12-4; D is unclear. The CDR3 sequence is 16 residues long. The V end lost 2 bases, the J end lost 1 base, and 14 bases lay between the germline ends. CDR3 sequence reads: CASSLKGSLGNTEAFF. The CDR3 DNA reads TGTGCCAGCAGTTTAAAAGGCAGCCTCGGGAACACTGAAGCTTTCTTT.

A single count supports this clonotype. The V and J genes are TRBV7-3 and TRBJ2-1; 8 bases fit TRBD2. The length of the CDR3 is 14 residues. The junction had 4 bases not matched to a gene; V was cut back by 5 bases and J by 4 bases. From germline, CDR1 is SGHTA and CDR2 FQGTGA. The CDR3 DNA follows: TGTGCCAGCAGCGGAGCGGGAGATTACAATGAGCAGTTCTTC. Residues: CASSGAGDYNEQFF.

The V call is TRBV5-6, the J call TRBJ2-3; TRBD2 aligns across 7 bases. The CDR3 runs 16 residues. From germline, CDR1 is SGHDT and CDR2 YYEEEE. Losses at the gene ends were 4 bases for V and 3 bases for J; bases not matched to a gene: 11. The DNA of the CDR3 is TGTGCCAGCAGCCCTCAACGGGAGGTAGTGACAGATACGCAGTATTTT. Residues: CASSPQREVVTDTQYF.

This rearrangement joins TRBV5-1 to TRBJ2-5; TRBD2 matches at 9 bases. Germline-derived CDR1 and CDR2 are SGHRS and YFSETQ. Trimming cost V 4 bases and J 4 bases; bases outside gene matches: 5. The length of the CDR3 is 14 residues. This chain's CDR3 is CASSEAGGGETQYF. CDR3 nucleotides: TGCGCCAGCAGCGAAGCGGGAGGTGGAGAGACCCAGTACTTC.

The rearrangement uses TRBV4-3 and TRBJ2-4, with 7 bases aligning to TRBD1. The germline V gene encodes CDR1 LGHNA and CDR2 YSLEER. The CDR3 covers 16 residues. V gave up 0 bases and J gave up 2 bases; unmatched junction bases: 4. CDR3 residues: CASSQDSGQTKNIQYF. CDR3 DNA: TGCGCCAGCAGCCAAGATTCGGGACAGACCAAAAACATTCAGTACTTC.

CDR3 DNA: TGTGCCAGCAGCCCCAGGGGGCCTTTATACGAGCAGTACTTC. It codes for CASSPRGPLYEQYF. The chain joins TRBV3-1 to TRBJ2-5, with 8 bases aligning to TRBD1. The DNA end lines up better with TRBJ2-7; the J call may be wrong. Germline V CDR1 and CDR2: LGHDT, YNNKEL (reference sequence). The CDR3 covers 14 residues.

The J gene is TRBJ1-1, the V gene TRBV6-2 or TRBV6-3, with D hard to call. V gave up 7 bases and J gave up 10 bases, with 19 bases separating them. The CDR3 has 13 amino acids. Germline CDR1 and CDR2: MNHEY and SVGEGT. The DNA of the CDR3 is TGTGCCAGCACCACCCCCGGGAAACCGGGAGCTTTCTTT. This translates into CASTTPGKPGAFF.